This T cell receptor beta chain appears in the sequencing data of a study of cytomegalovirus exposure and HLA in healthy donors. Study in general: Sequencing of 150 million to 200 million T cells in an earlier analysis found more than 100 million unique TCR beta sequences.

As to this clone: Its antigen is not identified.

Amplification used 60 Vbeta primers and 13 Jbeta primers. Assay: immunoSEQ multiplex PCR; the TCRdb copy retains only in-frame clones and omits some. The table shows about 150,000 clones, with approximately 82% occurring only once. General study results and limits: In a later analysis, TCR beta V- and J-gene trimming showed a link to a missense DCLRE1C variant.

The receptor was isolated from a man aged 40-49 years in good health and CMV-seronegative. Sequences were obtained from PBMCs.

The CDR3 region has the DNA TGTGCCAGTAGTATTTGGGCCGACCCGAACACCGGGGAGCTGTTTTTT. Protein: CASSIWADPNTGELFF. The rearrangement joins TRBV19 to TRBJ2-2; D gene ambiguous. Germline V CDR1 and CDR2: LNHDA, SQIVND (reference sequence). V was clipped by 3 bases and J by 0 bases, with 11 bases between them. The CDR3 extends over 16 amino acids.